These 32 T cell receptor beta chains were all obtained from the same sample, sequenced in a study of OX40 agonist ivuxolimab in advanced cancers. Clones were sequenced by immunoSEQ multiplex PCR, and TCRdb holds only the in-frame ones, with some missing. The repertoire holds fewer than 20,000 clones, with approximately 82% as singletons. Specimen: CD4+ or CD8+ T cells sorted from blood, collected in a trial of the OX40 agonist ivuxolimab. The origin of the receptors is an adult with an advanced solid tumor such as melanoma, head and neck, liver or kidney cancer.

DNA of the CDR3: TGTGCCATTTCAGGCGACAACTCCTACGAGCAGTACTTC. Its protein is CAISGDNSYEQYF. This chain uses TRBV6-6 with TRBJ2-7; the D is unclear. The V and J ends lost 10 bases and 0 bases respectively, with 13 bases between them. CDR1 MNHNY and CDR2 SVGAGI come from the germline V gene (reference sequence). The CDR3 is 13 residues long.

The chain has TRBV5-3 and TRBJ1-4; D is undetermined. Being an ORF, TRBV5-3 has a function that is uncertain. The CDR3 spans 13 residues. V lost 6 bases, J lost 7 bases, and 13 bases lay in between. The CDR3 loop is CARMLAGSEKLFF. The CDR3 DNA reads TGTGCCAGAATGCTAGCGGGGAGTGAAAAACTGTTTTTT.

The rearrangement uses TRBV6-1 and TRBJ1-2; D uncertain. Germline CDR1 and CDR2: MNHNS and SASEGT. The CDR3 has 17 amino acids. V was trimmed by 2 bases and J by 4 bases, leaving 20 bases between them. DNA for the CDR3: TGTGCCAGCAGTGAAATGTTTTCGGGGTCTGGGAGCTATGGCTACACCTTC. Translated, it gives CASSEMFSGSGSYGYTF.

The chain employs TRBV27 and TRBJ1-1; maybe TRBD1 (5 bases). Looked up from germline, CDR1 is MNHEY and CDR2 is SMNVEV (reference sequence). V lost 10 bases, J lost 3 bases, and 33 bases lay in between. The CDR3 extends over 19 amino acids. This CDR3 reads CATHGEGRGSSPLDTEAFF. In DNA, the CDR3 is TGTGCCACCCATGGGGAAGGGAGGGGTAGTTCACCCCTCGACACTGAAGCTTTCTTT.

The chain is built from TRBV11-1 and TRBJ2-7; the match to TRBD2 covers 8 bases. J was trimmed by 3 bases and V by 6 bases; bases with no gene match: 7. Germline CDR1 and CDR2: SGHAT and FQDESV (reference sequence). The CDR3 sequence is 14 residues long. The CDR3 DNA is TGTGCCAGCAGGAGCGGACTAGCTATCTACGAGCAGTACTTC. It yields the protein CASRSGLAIYEQYF. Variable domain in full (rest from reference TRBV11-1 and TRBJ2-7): EAEVAQSPRYKITEKSQAVAFWCDPISGHATLYWYRQILGQGPELLVQFQDESVVDDSQLPKDRFSAERLKGVDSTLKIQPAELGDSAMYLCASRSGLAIYEQYFGPGTRLTVT.

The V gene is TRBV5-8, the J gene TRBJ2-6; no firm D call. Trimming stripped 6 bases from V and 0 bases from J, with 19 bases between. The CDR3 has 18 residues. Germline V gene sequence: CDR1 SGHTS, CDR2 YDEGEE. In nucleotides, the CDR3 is TGTGCCAGCACCCACCAATTTCTGGGAAGCTCTGGGGCCAACGTCCTGACTTTC. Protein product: CASTHQFLGSSGANVLTF. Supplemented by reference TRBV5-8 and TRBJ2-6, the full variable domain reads EAGVTQSPTHLIKTRGQQATLRCSPISGHTSVYWYQQALGLGLQFLLWYDEGEERNRGNFPPRFSGRQFPNYSSELNVNALELEDSALYLCASTHQFLGSSGANVLTFGAGSRLTVL.

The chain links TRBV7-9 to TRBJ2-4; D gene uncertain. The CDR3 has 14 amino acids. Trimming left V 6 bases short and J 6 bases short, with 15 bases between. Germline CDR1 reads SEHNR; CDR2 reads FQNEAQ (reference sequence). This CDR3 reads CASSHTKVGNIQYF. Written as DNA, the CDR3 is TGTGCCAGCAGTCACACAAAAGTGGGAAACATTCAGTACTTC.

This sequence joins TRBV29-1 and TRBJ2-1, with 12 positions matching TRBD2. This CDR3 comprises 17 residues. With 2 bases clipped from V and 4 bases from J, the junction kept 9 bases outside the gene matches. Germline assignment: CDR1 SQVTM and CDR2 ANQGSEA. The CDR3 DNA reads TGCAGCGTTGAACTTCTGACTAGCGGGAGTTTTTACAATGAGCAGTTCTTC. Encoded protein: CSVELLTSGSFYNEQFF.

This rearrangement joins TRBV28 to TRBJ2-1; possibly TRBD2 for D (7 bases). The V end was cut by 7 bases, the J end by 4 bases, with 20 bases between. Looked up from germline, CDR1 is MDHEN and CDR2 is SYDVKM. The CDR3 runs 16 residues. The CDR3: CASNQVGGGLYNEQFF. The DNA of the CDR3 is TGTGCCAGCAACCAGGTGGGCGGGGGCCTATACAATGAGCAGTTCTTC.

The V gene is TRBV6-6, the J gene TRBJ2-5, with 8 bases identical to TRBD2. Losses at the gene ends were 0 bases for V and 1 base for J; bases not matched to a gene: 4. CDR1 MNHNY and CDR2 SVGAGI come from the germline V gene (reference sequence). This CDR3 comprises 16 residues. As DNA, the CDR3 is TGTGCCAGCAGTTACTCGGAACTAGCGGTCCAAGAGACCCAGTACTTC. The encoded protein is CASSYSELAVQETQYF.

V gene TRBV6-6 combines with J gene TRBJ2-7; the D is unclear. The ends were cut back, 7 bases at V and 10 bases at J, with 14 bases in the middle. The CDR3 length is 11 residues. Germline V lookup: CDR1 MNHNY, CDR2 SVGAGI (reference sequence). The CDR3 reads CASTLGWHQYF. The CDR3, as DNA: TGTGCCAGCACCCTCGGTTGGCATCAGTACTTC.

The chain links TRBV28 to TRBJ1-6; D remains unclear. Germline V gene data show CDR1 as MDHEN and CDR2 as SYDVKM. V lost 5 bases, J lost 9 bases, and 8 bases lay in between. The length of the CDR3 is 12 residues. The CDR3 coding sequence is TGTGCCAGCAGTCCAGTATCTTCACCCCTCCACTTT. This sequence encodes CASSPVSSPLHF.

The CDR3 loop reads CAWTKGQPGGELFF. In DNA, the CDR3 is TGTGCCTGGACCAAGGGACAGCCCGGGGGGGAGCTGTTTTTT. The genes are TRBV30 and TRBJ2-2; TRBD1 aligns across 7 bases. Unmatched junction bases numbered 10, after V lost 4 bases and J lost 8 bases. Germline CDR1 is GTSNPN and CDR2 is SVGIG (reference sequence). CDR3 length: 14 amino acids.

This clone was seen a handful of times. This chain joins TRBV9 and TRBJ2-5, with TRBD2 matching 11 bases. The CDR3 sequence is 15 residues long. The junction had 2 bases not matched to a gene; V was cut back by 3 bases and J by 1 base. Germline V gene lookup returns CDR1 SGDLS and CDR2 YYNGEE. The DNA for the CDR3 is TGTGCCAGCAGCGCTAGCGGGAGGCCCCAAGAGACCCAGTACTTC. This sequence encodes CASSASGRPQETQYF. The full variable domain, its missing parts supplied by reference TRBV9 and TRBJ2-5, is DSGVTQTPKHLITATGQRVTLRCSPRSGDLSVYWYQQSLDQGLQFLIQYYNGEERAKGNILERFSAQQFPDLHSELNLSSLELGDSALYFCASSASGRPQETQYFGPGTRLLVL.

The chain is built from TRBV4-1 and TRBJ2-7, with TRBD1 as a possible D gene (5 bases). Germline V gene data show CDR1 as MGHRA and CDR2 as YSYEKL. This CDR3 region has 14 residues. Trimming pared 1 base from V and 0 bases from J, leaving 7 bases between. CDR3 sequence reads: CASSQGTNSYEQYF. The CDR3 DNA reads TGCGCCAGCAGCCAAGGGACAAACTCCTACGAGCAGTACTTC.

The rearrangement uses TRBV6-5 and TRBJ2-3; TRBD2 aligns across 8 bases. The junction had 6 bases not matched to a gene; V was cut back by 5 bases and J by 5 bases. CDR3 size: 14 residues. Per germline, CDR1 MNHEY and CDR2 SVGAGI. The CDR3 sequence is CASSDAGGQDTQYF. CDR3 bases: TGTGCCAGCAGTGACGCGGGGGGCCAAGATACGCAGTATTTT.

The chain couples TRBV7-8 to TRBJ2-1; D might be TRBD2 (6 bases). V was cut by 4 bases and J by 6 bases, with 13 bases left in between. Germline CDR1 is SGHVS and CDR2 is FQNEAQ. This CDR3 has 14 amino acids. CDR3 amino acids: CASSSRGLFNEQFF. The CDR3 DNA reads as TGTGCCAGCAGCTCGAGAGGACTATTCAATGAGCAGTTCTTC. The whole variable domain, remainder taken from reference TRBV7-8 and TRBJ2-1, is GAGVSQSPRYKVAKRGQDVALRCDPISGHVSLFWYQQALGQGPEFLTYFQNEAQLDKSGLPSDRFFAERPEGSVSTLKIQRTQQEDSAVYLCASSSRGLFNEQFFGPGTRLTVL.

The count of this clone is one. The CDR3 spells CASSRRDVDYNEQFF. The CDR3 bases are TGTGCCAGCAGCCGACGGGACGTAGACTACAATGAGCAGTTCTTC. The V gene is TRBV14, the J gene TRBJ2-1; TRBD1 or TRBD2 may be the D gene (5 bases each). The CDR3 runs 15 residues. The germline V and J ends were trimmed by 4 bases and 3 bases, with 13 bases remaining between them. Germline values: CDR1 SGHDN, CDR2 FVKESK.

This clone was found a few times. Here the CDR3 DNA reads TGTGCCAGCAGCCAAGGAGAATTAGCGGGCACAGATACGCAGTATTTT. Amino acids: CASSQGELAGTDTQYF. The rearrangement uses TRBV14 and TRBJ2-3; possibly TRBD2 for D (6 bases). Trimming took 1 base from V and 1 from J, leaving 12 bases between them. The CDR3 covers 16 residues. In germline, CDR1 is SGHDN, CDR2 FVKESK.

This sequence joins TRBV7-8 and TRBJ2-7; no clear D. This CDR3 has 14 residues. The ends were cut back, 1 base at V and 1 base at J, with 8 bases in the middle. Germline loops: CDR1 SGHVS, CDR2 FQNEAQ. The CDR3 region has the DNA TGTGCCAGCAGCTTAGAAGGCGATTCCTACGAGCAGTACTTC. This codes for CASSLEGDSYEQYF.

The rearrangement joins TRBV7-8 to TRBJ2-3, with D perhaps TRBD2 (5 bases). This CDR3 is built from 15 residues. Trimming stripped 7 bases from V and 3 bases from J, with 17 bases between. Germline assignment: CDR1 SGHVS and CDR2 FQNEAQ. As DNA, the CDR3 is TGTGCCAGCAAAGGAGTCCACTCGGGGACAGATACGCAGTATTTT. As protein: CASKGVHSGTDTQYF.

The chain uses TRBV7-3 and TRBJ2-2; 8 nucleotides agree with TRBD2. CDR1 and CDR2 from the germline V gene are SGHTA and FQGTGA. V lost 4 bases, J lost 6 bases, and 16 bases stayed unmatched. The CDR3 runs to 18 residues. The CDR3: CASSSYEYREGTAGELFF. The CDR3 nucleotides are TGTGCCAGCAGCTCCTACGAATACCGGGAGGGAACGGCCGGGGAGCTGTTTTTT.

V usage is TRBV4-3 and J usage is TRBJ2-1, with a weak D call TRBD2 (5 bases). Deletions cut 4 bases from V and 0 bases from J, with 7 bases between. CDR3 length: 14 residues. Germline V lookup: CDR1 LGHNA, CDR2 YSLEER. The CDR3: CASSRESSYNEQFF. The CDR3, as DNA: TGCGCCAGCAGCCGGGAGAGCTCCTACAATGAGCAGTTCTTC.

As DNA, the CDR3 is TGCGCCAGCAGCCCCGCGGGGGGGCGAGTAACCTACGAGCAGTACTTC. Translation gives CASSPAGGRVTYEQYF. The V and J genes are TRBV4-3 and TRBJ2-7; 9 bases align to TRBD2. CDR3 length equals 16 residues. Germline assignment: CDR1 LGHNA and CDR2 YSLEER. Trimming removed 4 bases from V and 2 bases from J; junction bases left unmatched: 9.

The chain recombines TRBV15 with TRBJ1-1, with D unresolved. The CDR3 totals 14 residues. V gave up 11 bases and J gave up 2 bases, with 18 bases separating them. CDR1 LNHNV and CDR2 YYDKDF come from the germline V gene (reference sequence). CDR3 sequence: CAAGLRATNTEAFF. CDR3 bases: TGTGCCGCGGGGTTGAGGGCTACTAACACTGAAGCTTTCTTT.

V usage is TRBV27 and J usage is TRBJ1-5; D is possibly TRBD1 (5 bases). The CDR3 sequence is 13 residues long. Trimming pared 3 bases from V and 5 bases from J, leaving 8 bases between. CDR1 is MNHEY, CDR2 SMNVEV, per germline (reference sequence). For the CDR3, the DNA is TGTGCCAGCAGTTTGGGGGATTATCAGCCCCAGCATTTT. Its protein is CASSLGDYQPQHF.

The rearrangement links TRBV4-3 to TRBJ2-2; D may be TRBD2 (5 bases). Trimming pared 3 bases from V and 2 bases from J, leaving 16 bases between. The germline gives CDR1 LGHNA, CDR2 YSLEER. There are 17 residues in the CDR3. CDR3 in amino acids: CASSHQDLAGNTGELFF. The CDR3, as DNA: TGCGCCAGCAGCCACCAAGATCTTGCGGGTAACACCGGGGAGCTGTTTTTT.

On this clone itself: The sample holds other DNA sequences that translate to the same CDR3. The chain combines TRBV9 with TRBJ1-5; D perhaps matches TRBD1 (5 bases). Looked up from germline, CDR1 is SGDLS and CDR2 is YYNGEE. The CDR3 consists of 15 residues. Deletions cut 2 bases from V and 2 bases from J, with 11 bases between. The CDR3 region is CASSVSGVGNQPQHF. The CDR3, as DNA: TGTGCCAGCAGCGTCTCGGGGGTCGGCAATCAGCCCCAGCATTTT.

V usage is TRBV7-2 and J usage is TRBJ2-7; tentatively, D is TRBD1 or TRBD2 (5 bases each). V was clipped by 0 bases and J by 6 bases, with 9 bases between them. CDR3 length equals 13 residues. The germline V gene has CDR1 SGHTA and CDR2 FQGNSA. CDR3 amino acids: CASSLAGTGEQYF. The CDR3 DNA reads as TGTGCCAGCAGCTTAGCTGGGACCGGCGAGCAGTACTTC.

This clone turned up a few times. This chain's CDR3 is CASSQELGSPSGELFF. CDR3 in DNA: TGCGCCAGCAGCCAAGAGTTGGGTAGTCCCTCCGGGGAGCTGTTTTTT. This chain connects TRBV4-3 to TRBJ2-2; no firm D call. The CDR3 has 16 amino acids. CDR1 is LGHNA, CDR2 YSLEER, per germline. V lost 0 bases, J lost 6 bases, and 14 bases lay in between.

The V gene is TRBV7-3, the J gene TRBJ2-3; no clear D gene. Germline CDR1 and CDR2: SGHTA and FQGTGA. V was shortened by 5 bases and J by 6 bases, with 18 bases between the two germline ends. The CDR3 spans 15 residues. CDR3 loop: CASSESLDPSDTQYF. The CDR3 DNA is TGTGCCAGCAGCGAATCCTTGGACCCCTCGGATACGCAGTATTTT.

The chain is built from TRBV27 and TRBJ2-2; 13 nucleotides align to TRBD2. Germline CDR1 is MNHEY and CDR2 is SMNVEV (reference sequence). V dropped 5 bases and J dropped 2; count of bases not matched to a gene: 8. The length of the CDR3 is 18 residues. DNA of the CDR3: TGTGCCAGCAGTCTGGGACTAGCGGGACCTCTAAACACCGGGGAGCTGTTTTTT. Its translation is CASSLGLAGPLNTGELFF.